The 27 T cell receptor beta chains below come from one sample, sequenced in a study of blood T cell repertoires in COVID-19 (dated by TCRdb to about 2020). Library method: the immunoSEQ multiplex PCR assay. What TCRdb holds here is the immuneACCESS table cut down to in-frame rearrangements. Part of the clones is not present; checked against another copy, under half of the missing clones reflect an unresolved V gene, and the others are unexplained. Recorded for this sample are 150,000 to 200,000 clones; around 82% of them occurred a single time. Together, the top ten hold about a sixth of the sample. The specimen sequenced was PBMCs or T cells enriched from blood (not recorded which). The source is a woman in her forties or fifties with acute COVID-19.

In DNA form, the CDR3 reads TGTGCCAGCAGTCCCCGGACAGATAATGAAAAACTGTTTTTT. Translating gives CASSPRTDNEKLFF. The chain combines TRBV25-1 with TRBJ1-4, with D possibly being TRBD1 (6 bases). Per germline, CDR1 MGHDK and CDR2 SYGVNS. Deletions cut 5 bases from V and 4 bases from J, with 11 bases between. This CDR3 has 14 residues.

This clone was counted a few times. The chain uses TRBV12-3 or TRBV12-4 and TRBJ1-5; D is possibly TRBD1 (6 bases). Between the trimmed V and J ends, which lost 2 bases and 11 bases, there was a span of 13 bases. This CDR3 has 13 residues. CDR3: CASSLQGRGSQHF. As DNA, the CDR3 is TGTGCCAGCAGTTTACAGGGGCGAGGATCCCAGCATTTT.

The chain has TRBV5-1 and TRBJ1-6; 9 bases fit TRBD1. The CDR3 consists of 14 residues. The germline gives CDR1 SGHRS, CDR2 YFSETQ. V gave up 4 bases and J gave up 10 bases; unmatched junction bases: 6. For the CDR3, the DNA is TGCGCCAGCAGCCGGGGACAGGGAGAATCACCCCTCCACTTT. The encoded protein is CASSRGQGESPLHF.

The chain employs TRBV28 and TRBJ1-5, with D maybe TRBD1 (6 bases). CDR3 length equals 15 residues. With 3 bases removed from V and 4 bases from J, the gap between germline ends came to 13 bases. CDR1 and CDR2 (germline): MDHEN, SYDVKM. The CDR3 loop is CASSFRTGTNQPQHF. In DNA form, the CDR3 reads TGTGCCAGCAGTTTCAGGACGGGGACAAATCAGCCCCAGCATTTT.

This clone was counted only a few times. The chain employs TRBV19 and TRBJ1-2; maybe TRBD1 (5 bases). This CDR3 spans 14 amino acids. The V end was cut by 8 bases, the J end by 4 bases, with 17 bases between. Germline V CDR1 and CDR2: LNHDA, SQIVND (reference sequence). The CDR3 here is CASAGAGRLYGYTF. DNA for the CDR3: TGTGCCAGTGCCGGGGCAGGGAGGCTCTATGGCTACACCTTC.

The chain employs TRBV4-3 and TRBJ1-1; D might be TRBD1 (6 bases). Germline V lookup: CDR1 LGHNA, CDR2 YSLEER. V was clipped by 6 bases and J by 5 bases, with 19 bases between them. CDR3 length equals 15 residues. Here the CDR3 reads CASRQMEGGPTEAFF. Here the CDR3 DNA reads TGCGCCAGCAGACAAATGGAGGGGGGGCCGACTGAAGCTTTCTTT.

The chain links TRBV6-5 to TRBJ1-6; D is undetermined. The germline CDR1 and CDR2 sequences are MNHEY and SVGAGI. V was clipped by 7 bases and J by 6 bases, with 10 bases between them. The CDR3 extends over 13 amino acids. CDR3 coding DNA: TGTGCCAGCACGGCCCGGGTTAATTCACCCCTCCACTTT. It specifies CASTARVNSPLHF.

V and J are TRBV6-1 and TRBJ1-1, with 7 bases lining up with TRBD1. The CDR3 contains 13 residues. Germline CDR1 MNHNS, CDR2 SASEGT. The trim removed 1 base at V and 11 bases at J, leaving 7 bases unmatched. The CDR3 is CASSEVKGAGAFF. The CDR3 DNA reads as TGTGCCAGCAGTGAAGTGAAGGGGGCAGGGGCTTTCTTT.

The CDR3 is CASTQADTQYF. CDR3 nucleotide sequence: TGTGCCAGCACCCAGGCGGATACGCAGTATTTT. This rearrangement joins TRBV6-6 to TRBJ2-3; no clear D gene. Per the germline V gene, CDR1 is MNHNY and CDR2 is SVGAGI (reference sequence). Trimming left V 7 bases short and J 6 bases short, with 8 bases between. The CDR3 extends over 11 amino acids.

This rearrangement joins TRBV6-5 to TRBJ1-1, with 10 nucleotides matching TRBD1. Germline V gene data show CDR1 as MNHEY and CDR2 as SVGAGI. J was trimmed by 5 bases and V by 0 bases; bases with no gene match: 6. The CDR3 runs 16 residues. The CDR3 loop is CASSYSPTGGVTEAFF. Here the CDR3 DNA reads TGTGCCAGCAGTTACTCCCCGACAGGGGGCGTTACTGAAGCTTTCTTT.

The table lists this clone with a few counts. Here the CDR3 reads CASRTGEGQPQHF. The CDR3 DNA follows: TGTGCCAGTCGGACAGGGGAGGGTCAGCCCCAGCATTTT. The rearrangement links TRBV19 to TRBJ1-5; 9 bases align to TRBD1. Germline-derived CDR1 and CDR2 are LNHDA and SQIVND (reference sequence). This CDR3 region has 13 residues. Trimming at V came to 8 bases and at J to 6 bases, leaving 5 bases not matched to a gene. Based on the CDR3 plus reference TRBV19 and TRBJ1-5, the full variable domain is DGGITQSPKYLFRKEGQNVTLSCEQNLNHDAMYWYRQDPGQGLRLIYYSQIVNDFQKGDIAEGYSVSREKKESFPLTVTSAQKNPTAFYLCASRTGEGQPQHFGDGTRLSIL.

This chain links TRBV5-1 with TRBJ1-2, with D unresolved. The V gene's germline CDR1 is SGHRS and CDR2 YFSETQ. The CDR3 contains 17 residues. V was clipped by 2 bases and J by 0 bases, with 17 bases between them. CDR3 sequence: CASSLGQLVRANYGYTF. In DNA form, the CDR3 reads TGCGCCAGCAGCTTAGGGCAACTAGTAAGAGCTAACTATGGCTACACCTTC.

This chain links TRBV21-1 with TRBJ1-5. TRBV21-1 is labeled a pseudogene. This CDR3 comprises 13 residues. In nucleotides, the CDR3 is TGTGCCAGCAGCACCCGTCCCCTAGGACCCCAGCATTTT. Its protein product is CASSTRPLGPQHF.

The chain combines TRBV21-1 with TRBJ2-7; TRBD1, the table's D call, was not compared with the DNA. TRBV21-1 is noted as a pseudogene. The CDR3 is made up of 17 amino acids. CDR3 in DNA: TGTGCCAGCAGCCCTAGACAGGCCGTTAAAGGTACCTACGAGCAGTACGTC. It is translated as CASSPRQAVKGTYEQYV.

This clone appeared once. Other DNA sequences in this sample translate to the same CDR3. The chain recombines TRBV7-9 with TRBJ1-1, with 9 nucleotides matching TRBD1. Trimming at V came to 3 bases and at J to 3 bases, leaving 2 bases not matched to a gene. From germline, CDR1 is SEHNR and CDR2 FQNEAQ (reference sequence). This CDR3 is built from 14 residues. The CDR3 spells CASSLGQGDTEAFF. As DNA, the CDR3 is TGTGCCAGCAGCTTGGGACAGGGCGACACTGAAGCTTTCTTT.

This rearrangement joins TRBV6-1 to TRBJ1-2, with 9 bases lining up with TRBD1. The ends lost 4 bases at V and 10 bases at J; junction bases unmatched: 19. The V gene's germline CDR1 is MNHNS and CDR2 SASEGT. The CDR3 loop spans 17 amino acids. The CDR3 DNA follows: TGTGCCAGCAGTGGAGGGGGCCACACAGGGGGCGGACTACACTACACCTTC. Its protein product is CASSGGGHTGGGLHYTF.

The chain carries TRBV7-9 and TRBJ1-1; no definite D call. The CDR3 is made up of 13 amino acids. Germline CDR1 is SEHNR and CDR2 is FQNEAQ (reference sequence). V lost 1 base, J lost 6 bases, and 9 bases lay in between. CDR3 DNA: TGTGCCAGCAGCTTAGACGGGTCCGCTGAAGCTTTCTTT. It codes for CASSLDGSAEAFF.

The rearrangement links TRBV20-1 to TRBJ2-3, with TRBD1 matching 9 bases. The CDR3 totals 15 residues. The V segment lost 3 bases and the J segment 3 bases; nucleotides outside the gene matches: 7. Germline values: CDR1 DFQATT, CDR2 SNEGSKA (reference sequence). The CDR3 bases are TGCAGTGCTAGTCCCGGACAGGGGTGGACAGATACGCAGTATTTT. Residues: CSASPGQGWTDTQYF.

This clone has a single count. The chain links TRBV2 to TRBJ2-5; 11 bases line up with TRBD2. This CDR3 region has 17 residues. Trimming took 7 bases from V and 2 from J; bases not matched to a gene: 12. Germline V gives CDR1 SNHLY, CDR2 FYNNEI. Written as DNA, the CDR3 is TGTGCCAGCAAATCCCGCCTCCGACTAGCGGGGCAAGAGACCCAGTACTTC. This sequence encodes CASKSRLRLAGQETQYF. Full variable domain (rest looked up from reference TRBV2 and TRBJ2-5): EPEVTQTPSHQVTQMGQEVILRCVPISNHLYFYWYRQILGQKVEFLVSFYNNEISEKSEIFDDQFSVERPDGSNFTLKIRSTKLEDSAMYFCASKSRLRLAGQETQYFGPGTRLLVL.

This clone was picked up one time. The chain couples TRBV4-3 to TRBJ2-5, with D tentatively TRBD2 (7 bases). Germline CDR1 LGHNA, CDR2 YSLEER. The length of the CDR3 is 15 residues. With 0 bases removed from V and 5 bases from J, the gap between germline ends came to 13 bases. In DNA form, the CDR3 reads TGCGCCAGCAGCCAAGACAAGGGGGAGGGGGAGACCCAGTACTTC. This translates into CASSQDKGEGETQYF.

The chain links TRBV7-9 to TRBJ1-1; unclear D gene. V dropped 2 bases and J dropped 2 bases, with 9 bases sitting between them. CDR3 length: 14 amino acids. Germline V gives CDR1 SEHNR, CDR2 FQNEAQ (reference sequence). CDR3 coding DNA: TGTGCCAGCAGCTTACCGGGTTATAACACTGAAGCTTTCTTT. Its translation: CASSLPGYNTEAFF.

This chain links TRBV5-8 with TRBJ1-2; D is uncertain. The germline V and J ends were trimmed by 1 base and 4 bases, with 11 bases remaining between them. CDR3 length equals 14 residues. CDR1 is SGHTS, CDR2 YDEGEE, per germline. The CDR3 is CASSLTSSFYGYTF. CDR3 in DNA: TGTGCCAGCAGCTTGACGAGTTCCTTCTATGGCTACACCTTC. The full variable domain, its missing parts supplied by reference TRBV5-8 and TRBJ1-2, is EAGVTQSPTHLIKTRGQQATLRCSPISGHTSVYWYQQALGLGLQFLLWYDEGEERNRGNFPPRFSGRQFPNYSSELNVNALELEDSALYLCASSLTSSFYGYTFGSGTRLTVV.

This rearrangement joins TRBV27 to TRBJ2-1; TRBD2 might be the D (6 bases). Germline values: CDR1 MNHEY, CDR2 SMNVEV (reference sequence). V lost 7 bases and J lost 7, with 8 bases in between. The CDR3 extends over 11 amino acids. CDR3 DNA sequence: TGTGCCAGCAAGGAGGGAAATGAGCAGTTCTTC. This codes for CASKEGNEQFF.

This sequence joins TRBV19 and TRBJ1-4; tentative D call: TRBD1 (6 bases). This CDR3 region has 14 residues. CDR1 LNHDA and CDR2 SQIVND come from the germline V gene (reference sequence). Deletions cut 6 bases from V and 8 bases from J, with 16 bases between. The CDR3, as DNA: TGTGCCAGTAGGCCGGGACATAGCTGGGAAAAACTGTTTTTT. It encodes CASRPGHSWEKLFF.

The chain has TRBV10-1 and TRBJ2-1; 10 bases map to TRBD2. This CDR3 contains 14 residues. Germline V gene data show CDR1 as WNHNN and CDR2 as SYGVQD (reference sequence). The V and J ends lost 10 bases and 6 bases, in that order; junction bases with no gene match: 9. The DNA of the CDR3 is TGCGCCACAGCTAGCGGGGGATCTCCCAATGAGCAGTTCTTC. As protein: CATASGGSPNEQFF.

This clone was observed a handful of times. The chain is built from TRBV3-1 (or the pseudogene TRBV3-2) and TRBJ2-4; 7 bases agree with TRBD2. The V gene's germline CDR1 is LGHDT and CDR2 YNNKEL (reference sequence). V lost 0 bases to trimming and J lost 7 bases; unmatched junction nucleotides: 6. The CDR3 totals 15 residues. The CDR3 region is CASSQEGGTGNIQYF. For the CDR3, the DNA is TGTGCCAGCAGCCAAGAGGGGGGGACGGGGAACATTCAGTACTTC.

This sequence joins TRBV10-1 and TRBJ2-7; a weak D match, TRBD2 (6 bases). The CDR3 contains 14 residues. V lost 6 bases to trimming and J lost 1 base, with 13 bases between them. The germline gives CDR1 WNHNN, CDR2 SYGVQD (reference sequence). CDR3 sequence: CASSAGGSSYEQYV. The CDR3, as DNA: TGCGCCAGCAGCGCAGGAGGGAGTTCCTACGAGCAGTACGTC.